A single sample gave rise to the 7 T cell receptor beta chains below, sequenced in a study of Ad26.COV2.S vaccination and SARS-CoV-2 variants. Produced via immunoSEQ multiplex PCR; TCRdb's table is partial and in-frame only. Of about 440,000 clones in the sample, 90% were seen once. This sample's treatment: roughly 20 received Ad26.COV2.S at low or high dose, single or two shots; about 5 received placebo; per-sample allocation not given. Samples came from day 63 after the first vaccine or placebo injection. The sequenced sample was peripheral blood, obtained in a trial of Ad26.COV2.S vaccine versus placebo. These TCRs come from a person between 18 and 65 years old who received the Ad26.COV2.S COVID-19 vaccine or a placebo.

The chain has TRBV4-2 and TRBJ2-7; 9 bases are shared with TRBD1. The V gene end was trimmed by 0 bases and the J gene end by 4 bases; junction bases not matched to a gene: 4. This CDR3 region has 15 residues. Germline V gives CDR1 LGHNA, CDR2 YNFKEQ. The CDR3 loop reads CASSQEWTGVYEQYF. The CDR3 DNA is TGTGCCAGCAGCCAAGAATGGACAGGGGTGTACGAGCAGTACTTC.

This chain joins TRBV20-1 and TRBJ2-1, with 7 bases matching TRBD2. From germline, CDR1 is DFQATT and CDR2 SNEGSKA (reference sequence). V shed 3 bases and J 8 bases; nucleotides not matched to a gene: 10. The CDR3 covers 14 residues. CDR3 DNA: TGCAGTGCTAGTAATCGCGGGAGAGGGGATGAGCAGTTCTTC. It specifies CSASNRGRGDEQFF.

The V gene is TRBV6-1, the J gene TRBJ2-2; D may be TRBD1 (7 bases). Germline V gene data show CDR1 as MNHNS and CDR2 as SASEGT. The CDR3 loop spans 15 amino acids. V lost 1 base and J lost 5, with 11 bases in between. CDR3 loop: CASSEGQGGTGELFF. The CDR3, as DNA: TGTGCCAGCAGTGAAGGACAGGGAGGAACCGGGGAGCTGTTTTTT.

The V gene is TRBV23-1, the J gene TRBJ2-1; tentative D call: TRBD1 (6 bases). TRBV23-1 is an ORF; its function is uncertain. Trimming took 4 bases from V and 4 from J, leaving 17 bases between them. This CDR3 is 16 amino acids long. CDR3 in DNA: TGCGCCAGCAGTCGGGGAGACAGGAGAGGATACAATGAGCAGTTCTTC. Amino acid sequence: CASSRGDRRGYNEQFF.

This clone was recorded a few times. This chain uses TRBV12-3 or TRBV12-4 with TRBJ1-1; D gene ambiguous. V was clipped by 3 bases and J by 6 bases, with 11 bases between them. The CDR3 has 13 residues. DNA for the CDR3: TGTGCCAGCAGTTTTAACAGTGAAGCTGAAGCTTTCTTT. It codes for CASSFNSEAEAFF.

CDR3 protein: CASSFRRGSGNTIYF. The CDR3 bases are TGTGCCAGCAGCTTTCGACGGGGCTCTGGAAACACCATATATTTT. The V gene is TRBV11-3, the J gene TRBJ1-3; D not resolved. CDR1 is SGHNT, CDR2 YENEEA, per germline. The CDR3 contains 15 residues. Trimming pared 3 bases from V and 0 bases from J, leaving 9 bases between.

The chain combines TRBV7-3 with TRBJ2-1, with 12 positions matching TRBD2. This CDR3 spans 20 amino acids. Germline CDR1 reads SGHTA; CDR2 reads FQGTGA. Trimming cost V 4 bases and J 2 bases; bases outside gene matches: 15. The CDR3, as DNA: TGTGCCAGCAGCTCCCAACCTTTGGGACTAGCGGGCTTCACCTACAATGAGCAGTTCTTC. Its protein product is CASSSQPLGLAGFTYNEQFF. Full variable domain (outside the CDR3, taken from reference TRBV7-3 and TRBJ2-1): GAGVSQTPSNKVTEKGKYVELRCDPISGHTALYWYRQSLGQGPEFLIYFQGTGAADDSGLPNDRFFAVRPEGSVSTLKIQRTERGDSAVYLCASSSQPLGLAGFTYNEQFFGPGTRLTVL.